This entry lists 8 T cell receptor beta chains sequenced from one sample in a study of CD8 T cells in Susac syndrome (dated by TCRdb to the late 2010s). The library was produced with the immunoSEQ multiplex PCR assay. RNA was extracted using the RNeasy kit, and roughly 0.45 to 1 ug of the RNA was reverse transcribed with random hexamers. TCRdb reworked the public reads: Q25 trimming with fastp, MiXCR clone assembly, productive beta chains retained. Merged by CDR3 protein, the rows form single entries marked with the most common genes and DNA. Across this sample there are fewer than 65,000 distinct CDR3 sequences, with around nine tenths seen only once. The ten largest clones represent approximately 0.21% of the sample. The sample comprised CD8+ T cells from PBMCs. These receptors were taken from a human donor in good health.

CDR3: CASSLVAGDNYGYTF. The CDR3 DNA sequence: TGTGCCAGCAGTTTAGTCGCAGGGGACAACTATGGCTACACCTTC. V gene TRBV12-3 or TRBV12-4 combines with J gene TRBJ1-2, with D tentatively TRBD1 (6 bases). The CDR3 loop spans 15 amino acids. The germline V and J ends were trimmed by 1 base and 2 bases, with 11 bases remaining between them.

This sequence joins TRBV29-1 and TRBJ2-7, with D maybe TRBD2 (5 bases). This CDR3 contains 11 residues. Per the germline V gene, CDR1 is SQVTM and CDR2 is ANQGSEA. This CDR3 reads CTFTRGSEQYF. The CDR3, as DNA: TGCACCTTTACCCGGGGTTCCGAGCAGTACTTC.

Note on this clonotype: One end of the junction is discordant with germline, which a read error may explain. The chain has TRBV27 and TRBJ2-2, with D unresolved. The germline V gene has CDR1 MNHEY and CDR2 SMNVEV (reference sequence). The CDR3 loop spans 13 amino acids. CDR3 nucleotide sequence: TGTGCCACCAGTTTCGGCGGCACCGGGGAGCTGTTTTTT. Translated: CATSFGGTGELFF.

J is TRBJ2-1 and V is TRBV30, with 7 bases identical to TRBD1. Per the germline V gene, CDR1 is GTSNPN and CDR2 is SVGIG (reference sequence). Unmatched junction bases numbered 5, after V lost 3 bases and J lost 6 bases. There are 13 residues in the CDR3. The CDR3 bases are TGTGCCTGGAGCTTCGACAGGGTCAATGAGCAGTTCTTC. This translates into CAWSFDRVNEQFF.

The chain is built from TRBV13 and TRBJ2-1; no definite D call. The CDR3 is made up of 16 amino acids. Germline lookup yields CDR1 PRHDT and CDR2 FYEKMQ (reference sequence). Trimming took 2 bases from V and 8 from J, leaving 19 bases between them. The CDR3 nucleotides read TGTGCCAGCAGCTTATACAAGGCCCTCTCTTACGATGAGCAGTTCTTC. It specifies CASSLYKALSYDEQFF.

The gene calls are TRBV4-1 and TRBJ2-7; tentatively, D is TRBD2 (5 bases). The CDR3 spans 15 residues. Germline CDR1 MGHRA, CDR2 YSYEKL. Trimming removed 3 bases at V and 1 base at J, with 13 bases between. Written as DNA, the CDR3 is TGCGCCAGCAGCCAGAAATACGGGGAGTCCTACGAGCAGTACTTC. As protein: CASSQKYGESYEQYF.

CDR3: CASSAKGTAEAKNIQYF. The CDR3 bases are TGTGCCAGCAGCGCTAAAGGGACAGCTGAAGCCAAAAACATTCAGTACTTC. The chain is built from TRBV9 and TRBJ2-4, with 7 bases aligning to TRBD1. J lost 0 bases, V lost 3 bases, and 9 bases had no gene match. The CDR3 is made up of 17 amino acids. Germline loops: CDR1 SGDLS, CDR2 YYNGEE.

The V and J genes are TRBV13 and TRBJ2-1; no reliable D call. From germline, CDR1 is PRHDT and CDR2 FYEKMQ (reference sequence). V shed 5 bases and J shed 3 bases, with 11 bases lying between them. CDR3 length: 14 residues. In DNA form, the CDR3 reads TGTGCCAGCAGCCTCCAGAGCGTCTACAATGAGCAGTTCTTC. Translation gives CASSLQSVYNEQFF.